This T cell receptor beta chain was identified in a study of cytomegalovirus exposure and HLA in healthy donors. About the study: The same platform as the 650 to 700 first-cohort repertoires was used for the 90 to 150 validation repertoires, a later analysis reported. Overall study results and limits: For most TCR sequences rarity was the rule, although some public TCRs occurred in many donors. Reported results showed that the classifier diagnosed cytomegalovirus status with high specificity and sensitivity.

To note about this clone: Its antigen is unknown.

The repertoire was sequenced with immunoSEQ multiplex PCR; TCRdb's copy has only in-frame clones and lacks some. The sample shows about 86,000 clones, just under 95% of them seen only once. This receptor was taken from a man younger than 35 in good health and CMV-seronegative. What was sequenced was PBMCs.

CDR3: CASSLGDSSYNEQFF. The CDR3 DNA follows: TGTGCCAGCAGTCTCGGGGATTCCTCCTACAATGAGCAGTTCTTC. V gene TRBV7-9 combines with J gene TRBJ2-1; tentative D call: TRBD2 (5 bases). V was cut by 6 bases and J by 0 bases, with 12 bases left in between. CDR1 SEHNR and CDR2 FQNEAQ come from the germline V gene (reference sequence). The CDR3 is 15 amino acids.